One sample yielded the 12 T cell receptor beta chains listed below, sequenced in a study of shared clonotypes between healthy human individuals. Clones were sequenced by immunoSEQ multiplex PCR, and TCRdb holds only the in-frame ones, with some missing. The table records some 2 million clones, about 95% of them present only once. Naivety among CD8 cells was defined by CD45RO negativity and positive CCR7 selection, thereby excluding terminally differentiated effector memory CD45RA+ cells. The sequenced sample consisted of naive CD8+ T cells sorted from blood. The receptors were gathered from a man aged 18 to 30 in good health.

The chain couples TRBV10-3 to TRBJ2-2; D is unclear. In germline, CDR1 is ENHRY, CDR2 SYGVKD. CDR3 length equals 13 residues. Trimming removed 9 bases from V and 4 bases from J, with 12 bases in between. CDR3 in DNA: TGTGCCATAGGCCCAGGAAGCACCGGGGAGCTGTTTTTT. Its protein is CAIGPGSTGELFF.

This chain links TRBV7-8 with TRBJ1-1; a possible D gene is TRBD1 (5 bases). CDR1 and CDR2 from the germline V gene are SGHVS and FQNEAQ. This CDR3 spans 14 amino acids. V lost 2 bases to trimming and J lost 4 bases, with 11 bases between them. CDR3 amino acids: CASSLRDQGTEAFF. DNA of the CDR3: TGTGCCAGCAGCTTACGGGACCAGGGCACTGAAGCTTTCTTT.

This chain joins TRBV29-1 and TRBJ2-7; either TRBD1 or TRBD2 may supply D (6 bases each). The V gene's germline CDR1 is SQVTM and CDR2 ANQGSEA. The CDR3 spans 13 residues. Trimming shortened V by 4 bases and J by 5 bases, and 15 bases separated the two germline ends. The CDR3 sequence is CSVGSGEDHEQYF. CDR3 DNA sequence: TGCAGCGTTGGGTCAGGGGAGGACCACGAGCAGTACTTC.

The chain carries TRBV2 and TRBJ2-3; 7 bases fit TRBD1. The V segment lost 5 bases and the J segment 0 bases; nucleotides outside the gene matches: 5. The CDR3 contains 15 residues. Germline V gives CDR1 SNHLY, CDR2 FYNNEI. The CDR3 bases are TGTGCCAGCAGTCCCGGGACAGCTAGCACAGATACGCAGTATTTT. Translated, it gives CASSPGTASTDTQYF.

V usage is TRBV6-5 and J usage is TRBJ2-5; possible D gene TRBD2, 6 bases. Germline lookup yields CDR1 MNHEY and CDR2 SVGAGI. This CDR3 region has 15 residues. Trimming removed 2 bases from V and 2 bases from J, with 12 bases in between. This chain's CDR3 is CASSYATSGQETQYF. The CDR3, as DNA: TGTGCCAGCAGTTACGCGACTAGTGGGCAAGAGACCCAGTACTTC.

The rearrangement joins TRBV11-3 to TRBJ1-2, with D possibly TRBD1 on 5 matching bases. The CDR3 length is 13 residues. CDR1 and CDR2 from the germline V gene are SGHNT and YENEEA. V lost 6 bases, J lost 5 bases, and 13 bases lay in between. The CDR3 DNA reads TGTGCCAGCAGTTACGGGGAGGGGTATGGCTACACCTTC. Translation gives CASSYGEGYGYTF.

V and J are TRBV6-6 and TRBJ1-3; 7 bases map to TRBD1. The CDR3 loop spans 14 amino acids. CDR1 and CDR2 from the germline V gene are MNHNY and SVGAGI (reference sequence). V lost 8 bases to trimming and J lost 0 bases; unmatched junction nucleotides: 4. The CDR3 loop is CASDTGDSGNTIYF. CDR3 coding DNA: TGTGCCAGCGACACAGGGGACTCTGGAAACACCATATATTTT.

The CDR3 region has the DNA TGTGCCTACCTAAGGGGACAGATGAACACTGAAGCTTTCTTT. It specifies CAYLRGQMNTEAFF. The V and J genes are TRBV19 and TRBJ1-1; 7 bases are shared with TRBD1. CDR1 and CDR2 from the germline V gene are LNHDA and SQIVND (reference sequence). CDR3 length equals 14 residues. The V gene end was trimmed by 11 bases and the J gene end by 0 bases; junction bases not matched to a gene: 9.

A remark on this clone: Distinct nucleotide sequences in the sample also encode this CDR3. The J gene is TRBJ2-2, the V gene TRBV5-4, with a weak D call TRBD1 (6 bases). CDR3 length: 14 amino acids. The germline V and J ends were trimmed by 4 bases and 3 bases, with 10 bases remaining between them. Germline values: CDR1 SGHNT, CDR2 YYREEE (reference sequence). The DNA of the CDR3 is TGTGCCAGCAGCCTGGACAGCTACACCGGGGAGCTGTTTTTT. Its protein product is CASSLDSYTGELFF.

This chain joins TRBV19 and TRBJ2-2, with D possibly being TRBD1 (6 bases). The CDR3 extends over 15 amino acids. From germline, CDR1 is LNHDA and CDR2 SQIVND (reference sequence). V dropped 8 bases and J dropped 6 bases, with 19 bases sitting between them. The chain's CDR3 is CASRWGQGWSGELFF. In DNA form, the CDR3 reads TGTGCCAGTCGATGGGGGCAGGGGTGGTCCGGGGAGCTGTTTTTT.

V gene TRBV5-1 combines with J gene TRBJ2-5; 13 bases agree with TRBD2. The CDR3 length is 17 residues. CDR1 is SGHRS and CDR2 is YFSETQ in the germline V gene. V was pared by 4 bases and J by 5 bases, with 11 bases of the junction left unmatched. For the CDR3, the DNA is TGCGCCAGCAGCCCCATGACTAGCGGGGGGCCGGTGGAGACCCAGTACTTC. Its translation is CASSPMTSGGPVETQYF.

The rearrangement joins TRBV4-1 to TRBJ2-5; TRBD2 is a possible D gene (7 bases). The CDR3 has 15 amino acids. Trimming took off 5 bases at V and 5 bases at J, with 18 bases between the two ends. CDR1 and CDR2 from the germline V gene are MGHRA and YSYEKL. CDR3 DNA: TGCGCCAGCAGCTCACTACCCGGGGGGCCGGAGACCCAGTACTTC. Translated: CASSSLPGGPETQYF.